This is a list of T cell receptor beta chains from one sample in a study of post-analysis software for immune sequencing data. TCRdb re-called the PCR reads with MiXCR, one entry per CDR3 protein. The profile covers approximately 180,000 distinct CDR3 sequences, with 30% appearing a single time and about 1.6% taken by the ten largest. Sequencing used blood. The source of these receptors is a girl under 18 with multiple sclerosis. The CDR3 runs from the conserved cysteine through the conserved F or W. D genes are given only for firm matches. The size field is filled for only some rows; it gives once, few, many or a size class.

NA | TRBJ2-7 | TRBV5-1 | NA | TGCGCCGGCCTACTTGGGGGATCCTACTCCTACGAGCGGTACTTC | CAGLLGGSYSYERYF
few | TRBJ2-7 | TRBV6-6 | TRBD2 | TGTGCCAGCTCCCAGGCTAGCGGGATCTACGAGCAGTACTTC | CASSQASGIYEQYF
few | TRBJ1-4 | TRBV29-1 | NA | TGCAGCGTTGTTGTTAATGAAAAACTGTTTTTT | CSVVVNEKLFF
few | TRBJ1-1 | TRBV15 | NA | TGTGCCACCAGCAACGAGGGCGGGACTGAAGCTTTCTTT | CATSNEGGTEAFF
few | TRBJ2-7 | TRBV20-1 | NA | TGCAGTGCCCCCGAGCCCCGGACAGTTCCCTACGAGCAGTACTTC | CSAPEPRTVPYEQYF
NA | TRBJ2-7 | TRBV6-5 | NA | TGTGCCAGCAGCCAGGCCTCAGAGCAGTACTTC | CASSQASEQYF
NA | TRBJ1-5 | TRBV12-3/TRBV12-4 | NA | TGTGCCAGTAAAAGGAACGTTTATAGCAATCAGCCCCAGCATTTT | CASKRNVYSNQPQHF
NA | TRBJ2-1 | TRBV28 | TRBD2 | TGTGCCAGTACTGCCATCCATCCTCGAGGAACGGGAGGAAGTTATGAGCAGTTCTTC | CASTAIHPRGTGGSYEQFF
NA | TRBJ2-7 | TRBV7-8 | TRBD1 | TGTGCCAGCAGCTCCACATCGGGACAGGGGAACCCCTACGGGCAGTACTTC | CASSSTSGQGNPYGQYF
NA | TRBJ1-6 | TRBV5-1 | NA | TGCGCCAGCAGCTTAAAGAAGGATTCACCCCTCCACTTT | CASSLKKDSPLHF
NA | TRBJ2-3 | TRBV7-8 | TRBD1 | TGTGCCAGCACCCGGGACAGGGTATCCGGGGTCACGCAGTATTTT | CASTRDRVSGVTQYF
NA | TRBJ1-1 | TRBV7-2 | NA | TGTGCCAGCAGCTTAAGACGAGCAGGTGAAGCTTTCTTT | CASSLRRAGEAFF
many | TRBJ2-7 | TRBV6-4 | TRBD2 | TGTGCCAGCAGTACCTCGTATATAGGGACATTCACGCATAGCGGGAGGGCCTACGAGCAGTACTTC | CASSTSYIGTFTHSGRAYEQYF
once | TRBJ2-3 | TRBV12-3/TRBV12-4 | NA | TGTGCCAGCAGTTTAGGTGGGAGCGCAGATACGCAGTATTTT | CASSLGGSADTQYF
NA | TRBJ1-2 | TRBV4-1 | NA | TGCGCCAGCAGCCAAGTAGGACAGACTTTTTATGGCTACACCTTC | CASSQVGQTFYGYTF
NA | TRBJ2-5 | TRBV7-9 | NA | TGTGCCAGCAGCTCCACACAGGGATCCGCCACTGATGAGCAGTACTTC | CASSSTQGSATDEQYF
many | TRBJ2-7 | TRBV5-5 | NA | TGTGCCAGCAGCTTGGTGGTGGGTTACTACGAGCAGTACTTC | CASSLVVGYYEQYF
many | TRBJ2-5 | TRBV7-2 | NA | TGTGCCAGCAGCTTCGGACCCCAAGAGACCCAGTACTTC | CASSFGPQETQYF
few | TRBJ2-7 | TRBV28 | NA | TGTGCCAGCAGTGTCTCCTACGAGCTGTACTTC | CASSVSYELYF
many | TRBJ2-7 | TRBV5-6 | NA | TGTGCCAGCAGCCGAGGGGACGGGCTTTACGAGCAGTACTTC | CASSRGDGLYEQYF
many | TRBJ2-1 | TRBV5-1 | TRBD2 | TGCGCCAGCAGCTATCGCCTAGCGGGAGTAGATGAGCAGTTCTTC | CASSYRLAGVDEQFF
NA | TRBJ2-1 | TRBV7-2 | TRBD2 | TGTGCCAGCAGTTGGACTAGCGGGGGAAGGAATGAGCAGTTCTTC | CASSWTSGGRNEQFF
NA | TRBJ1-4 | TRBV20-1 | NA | TGCAGTGCTAGGCCAGGCGAGGGGGGGGGTGAAAAACTGTTTTTT | CSARPGEGGGEKLFF
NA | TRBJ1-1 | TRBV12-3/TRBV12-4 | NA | TGTGCCAGCAGCCGGGCAGGGTGCGGGGAAGCTTTCTTT | CASSRAGCGEAFF
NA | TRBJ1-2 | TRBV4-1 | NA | TGCGCCAACAGCCAACAGATATCGGGCGGAATCTATGGCTACACCTTC | CANSQQISGGIYGYTF
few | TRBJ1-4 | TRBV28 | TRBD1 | TGTGCCAGCAGTTGGGGGGGACAGGGGGGCGAAAAACTGTTTTTT | CASSWGGQGGEKLFF
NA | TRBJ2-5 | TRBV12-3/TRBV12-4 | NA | TGTGCCAGCAGTTTCCGGCTGTTAGGAGAGACCCAGTACTTC | CASSFRLLGETQYF
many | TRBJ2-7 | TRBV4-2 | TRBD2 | TGTGCCAGCAGCCAGGACAGACTAGCGGGAGAGACCGAGCAGTACTTC | CASSQDRLAGETEQYF
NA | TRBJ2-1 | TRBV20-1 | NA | TGCAGTGCTAGACCACAAAGGGTGGGCTCCTACAATGAGCAGTTCTTC | CSARPQRVGSYNEQFF
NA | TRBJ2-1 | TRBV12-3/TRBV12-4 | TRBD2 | TGTGCCAGCAGGCTAACTAGCGGGAGGGCGAATGAGCAGTTCTTC | CASRLTSGRANEQFF
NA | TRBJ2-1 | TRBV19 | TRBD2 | TGTGCCAGTAGCTTAGCGGGAGGGCCTAGTAATGAGCAGTGCTTC | CASSLAGGPSNEQCF
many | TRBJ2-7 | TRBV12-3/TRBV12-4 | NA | TGTGCCAGCAGTGAGCGGGCTACTTCCTACGAGCAGTACTTC | CASSERATSYEQYF
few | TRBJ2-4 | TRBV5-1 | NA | TGCGCCAGCAGCTTGTCGGCAGGGCGGGTGGGCAAAAACATTCAGTACTTC | CASSLSAGRVGKNIQYF
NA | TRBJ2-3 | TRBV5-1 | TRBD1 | TGCGCCCGCAGCAGGGGCCAGGGGGCGACGGCAGATACGCAGTATTTT | CARSRGQGATADTQYF
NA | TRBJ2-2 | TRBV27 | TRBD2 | TGTGCCAGCAGTCCGCGAGCGGGAGTATACCCCGGGGAGCTGTTTTTT | CASSPRAGVYPGELFF
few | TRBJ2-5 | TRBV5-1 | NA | TGCGCCAGCAGATCGTTACCCGGGGAGACCCAGTACTTC | CASRSLPGETQYF
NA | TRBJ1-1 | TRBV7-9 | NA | TGTGCCAGCAGCTCTACCCGACCGAACACTGAAGCTTTCTTT | CASSSTRPNTEAFF
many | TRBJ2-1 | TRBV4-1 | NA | TGCGCCAGCAGAACGGAGGGGAGCTCCTACAATGAGCAGTTCTTC | CASRTEGSSYNEQFF
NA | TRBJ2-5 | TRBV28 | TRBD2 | TGTGCCAGCAGTTCACCAAGCGGGAGGCAGACCCAGTACTTC | CASSSPSGRQTQYF
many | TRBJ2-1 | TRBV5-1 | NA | TGCGCCAGCAGTTCCGCGGAGGGCCTGGACGTCCCTGAGCAGTTCTTC | CASSSAEGLDVPEQFF
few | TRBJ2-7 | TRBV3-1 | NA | TGTGCCAGCAGCCCCTCCGGAGGGTGGACCTACGAGCAGTACTTC | CASSPSGGWTYEQYF
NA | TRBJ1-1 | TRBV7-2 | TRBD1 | TGTGCCAGCAGCTTAGACAGGGGGCTAATGTACACTGAAGCTTTCTTT | CASSLDRGLMYTEAFF
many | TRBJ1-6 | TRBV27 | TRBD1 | TGTGCCAGCAGTCCCTCCGTAGGGGGCTTAACACCCCTCCACTTT | CASSPSVGGLTPLHF
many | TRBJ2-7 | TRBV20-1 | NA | TGCAGTGCTAGAGGAGCATTCGACGCCTACGAGCAGTACTTC | CSARGAFDAYEQYF
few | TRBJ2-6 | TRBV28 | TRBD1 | TGTGCCAGCAGACCTCTCGACAGGGAACACTCTGGGGCCAACGTCCTGACTTTC | CASRPLDREHSGANVLTF
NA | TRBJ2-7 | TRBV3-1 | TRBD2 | TGTGCCAGCAGCGGAGAGATATACGGGAGGGCCCCCGAGCAGTACTTC | CASSGEIYGRAPEQYF
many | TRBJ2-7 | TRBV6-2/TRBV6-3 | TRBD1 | TGTGCCAGCAATCCTTCCGGGACAGGGAACTACGAGCAGTACTTC | CASNPSGTGNYEQYF
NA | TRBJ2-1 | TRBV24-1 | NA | TGTGCCACCAGTGGCCGCGGGAAAGTTGATGAGCAGTTCTTC | CATSGRGKVDEQFF
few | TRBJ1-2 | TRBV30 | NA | TGTGCCTGGAGTGTAGGAAAGGTCTATGGCTACACCTTC | CAWSVGKVYGYTF
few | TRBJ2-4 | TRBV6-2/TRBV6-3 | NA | TGTGCCAGCGGAGGGAAGGGGGTTGTTCAGTACTTC | CASGGKGVVQYF
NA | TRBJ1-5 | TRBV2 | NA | TGTGCCAGCAACCTTGACAGCCGCAATCAGCCCCAGCATTTT | CASNLDSRNQPQHF
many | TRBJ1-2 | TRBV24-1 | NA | TGTGCCACCTGGGCGAACCTCTATGGCTACACCTTC | CATWANLYGYTF
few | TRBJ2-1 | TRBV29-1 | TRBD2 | TGCAGCGTTGAGGGGCGGGAGTCTTACAATGAGCAGTTCTTC | CSVEGRESYNEQFF
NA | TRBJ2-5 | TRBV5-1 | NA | TGCGCCAGCAGCCCCGTTATGACAAACTCCGGCCAAGAGACCCAGTACTTC | CASSPVMTNSGQETQYF
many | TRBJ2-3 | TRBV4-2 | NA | TGTGCCAGCAGCCAAGTGATCACAGATACGCAGTATTTT | CASSQVITDTQYF
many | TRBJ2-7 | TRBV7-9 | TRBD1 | TGTGCCAGCAGCGCCGGGACAGGGAGGACCGAGCAGTACTTC | CASSAGTGRTEQYF
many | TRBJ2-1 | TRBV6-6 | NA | TGTGCCAGCAGTTACTCCTCTGAGGCGGGGCCTCGGGTTGAGCAGTTCTTC | CASSYSSEAGPRVEQFF
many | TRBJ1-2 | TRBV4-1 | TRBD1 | TGCGCCAGCAGCCAAGGGGCAGGGGGCTTCCCGGGCTACACCTTC | CASSQGAGGFPGYTF
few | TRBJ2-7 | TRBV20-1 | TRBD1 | TGCAGTGTCCACGGGGCAGGGGGCTACGAGCAGTACTTC | CSVHGAGGYEQYF
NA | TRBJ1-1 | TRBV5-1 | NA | TGCGCCAGCAGCTTGAGGGAGGGGCCGAACACTGAAGCTTTCTTT | CASSLREGPNTEAFF